The sequence of this T cell receptor (beta chain) was determined in a study of T cells in Graves' hyperthyroidism and ophthalmopathy. Overall study: At initial diagnosis, before any treatment had begun, peripheral blood was obtained. Study-wide points: The model anticipated ophthalmopathy a median approximately 6.6 months pre-onset. Stable hyperthyroidism was told apart from ophthalmopathy by a model built on 13 V-J features.

Diagnosis rested on symptoms, serum thyroxine and TRAb, thyroid ultrasound, and orbital computed tomography. Authors of the study amplified TCR beta CDR3 regions from RNA transcripts. RT-PCR in the first round (using the HTBI primer set) targeted the TCR CDR3. TCRdb reprocessed the multiplex PCR reads via MiXCR and lists one record per CDR3 protein. The table lists under 350,000 distinct CDR3 sequences, 15% to 20% of them singletons. There are many counts of this clonotype. What it binds is unknown. Trimming took 0 bases from V and 3 from J, leaving 23 bases between them. This CDR3 contains 19 residues. CDR1 SGHKS and CDR2 YYEKEE come from the germline V gene (reference sequence).

The TCR originated in a woman aged 60 to 75 with Graves' ophthalmopathy. Sequenced input: blood. The chain carries TRBV5-5 and TRBJ2-3, with D perhaps TRBD2 (8 bases). The CDR3 reads CASSLGQGWGTSSTDTQYF. The CDR3 DNA reads as TGTGCCAGCAGCTTGGGACAGGGATGGGGGACTAGTTCGACAGATACGCAGTATTTT.